This TCR beta chain is from a study of cytomegalovirus exposure and HLA in healthy donors. Regarding the study as a whole: Among the most significant clusters, several appeared linked to common viral pathogens in a later analysis. The authors reported that TCR beta sequences could predict HLA-A and HLA-B alleles. These predictions were accurate for most subjects in the first cohort.

Primers for the PCR totalled 60 Vbeta and 13 Jbeta. TCRdb's table, derived via immunoSEQ multiplex PCR, lists solely in-frame clones and lacks some. Of about 220,000 clones in the sample, approximately 70% are singletons; the top ten hold about 1.9%. Note on this clone: Its matching antigen is unknown.

The TCR originated in a woman under 40 in good health and CMV-seronegative. Sequenced: PBMCs.

CDR3 residues: CASSQEGTEGIETQYF. The CDR3 DNA follows: TGTGCCAGCAGCCAAGAAGGGACAGAGGGGATAGAGACCCAGTACTTC. The chain joins TRBV4-2 to TRBJ2-5, with TRBD1 matching over 7 bases. The CDR3 is 16 amino acids. V gave up 0 bases and J gave up 4 bases; unmatched junction bases: 8. Germline CDR1 and CDR2: LGHNA and YNFKEQ.